The T cell receptor (beta chain) under discussion was sequenced for a study of radiotherapy plus CTLA-4 blockade in lung cancer. Study at large: Disease control was achieved by 31% of patients, and objective responses by about 19%.

Chemo-refractory metastatic non-small-cell lung cancer patients received focal radiation with ipilimumab CTLA-4 blockade. Germline CDR1 SNHLY, CDR2 FYNNEI. The CDR3 consists of 12 residues. Trimming removed 5 bases from V and 3 bases from J, with 7 bases in between. Points from the study as a whole: Early clonal dynamics of blood T cells, together with interferon-beta, were reported as the best response predictor. Some TCR clones had been derived from tumors. These clones expanded in peripheral blood after radiotherapy plus ipilimumab.

Sequencing used immunoSEQ multiplex PCR; TCRdb keeps in-frame clones, though not all of them. This sample has 120,000 or so clones, with more than 65% found just once. With regard to this clone: Its antigen is unidentified.

The receptor was isolated from a human donor with non-small cell lung cancer who had a partial response to radiotherapy plus ipilimumab. The gene calls are TRBV2 and TRBJ1-2; D is ambiguous. The sample was peripheral blood, taken from a patient treated with radiotherapy plus ipilimumab. The CDR3 spells CASSRYDYGYTF. The CDR3 bases are TGTGCCAGCAGTCGGTATGACTATGGCTACACCTTC.